The T cell receptor (beta chain) under discussion was sequenced for a study of OX40 agonist ivuxolimab in advanced cancers. On the study more broadly: Participants, 82.7% male, averaged 60 years of age, ranging from roughly 23 to 90.

Whole-study results and caveats: Some nonresponders likewise displayed low normalized T-cell clonal expansion.

Here immunoSEQ multiplex PCR was the method, and the copy in TCRdb shows in-frame clones only, minus some. The sample carries about 100,000 clones, around 94% recorded once. The CDR3 consists of 18 residues. The trim removed 0 bases at V and 5 bases at J, leaving 9 bases unmatched. Germline-derived CDR1 and CDR2 are LGHNA and YSLEER. In the case of this clone: Its matching antigen is unknown.

This material consisted of CD4+ or CD8+ T cells sorted from blood, taken in a trial of the OX40 agonist ivuxolimab. The source of this sequence is an adult with an advanced solid tumor such as melanoma, head and neck, liver or kidney cancer. The gene calls are TRBV4-3 and TRBJ2-3; 12 bases map to TRBD1. CDR3 sequence reads: CASSQDRGTGGAGDTQYF. For the CDR3, the DNA is TGCGCCAGCAGCCAAGACCGCGGGACAGGGGGCGCCGGAGATACGCAGTATTTT.